Following are 21 T cell receptor beta chains from one sample sequenced in a study of cytomegalovirus exposure and HLA in healthy donors. The PCR used 60 Vbeta and 13 Jbeta primers. Produced via immunoSEQ multiplex PCR; TCRdb's table is partial and in-frame only. The repertoire holds some 120,000 clones, 75% to 90% seen once, with 1% in the top ten. The sample comprised PBMCs. The origin of the receptors is a man aged 40-50 years in good health and CMV-seronegative.

This chain joins TRBV30 and TRBJ1-2; the D gene is possibly TRBD1 (6 bases). The CDR3 extends over 14 amino acids. The V end was cut by 5 bases, the J end by 6 bases, with 19 bases between. From germline, CDR1 is GTSNPN and CDR2 SVGIG (reference sequence). CDR3 protein: CAWGPLQGEHGYTF. The CDR3, as DNA: TGTGCCTGGGGACCTCTACAGGGTGAACATGGCTACACCTTC.

V gene TRBV6-5 combines with J gene TRBJ2-3; weak D call: TRBD2 (5 bases). The CDR3 has 11 amino acids. The germline V gene has CDR1 MNHEY and CDR2 SVGAGI. The V and J ends lost 8 bases and 3 bases respectively, with 6 bases between them. For the CDR3, the DNA is TGTGCCAGCGGGAGAACAGATACGCAGTATTTT. Translated, it gives CASGRTDTQYF.

The chain is built from TRBV5-4 and TRBJ2-7, with TRBD2 as a possible D gene (5 bases). Germline V gene data show CDR1 as SGHNT and CDR2 as YYREEE (reference sequence). The CDR3 consists of 16 residues. Trimming took off 6 bases at V and 3 bases at J, with 22 bases between the two ends. The CDR3 region has the DNA TGTGCCAGCACCACTGTCGGGCCAGCGGCCTTCTACGAGCAGTACTTC. It is translated as CASTTVGPAAFYEQYF.

The chain employs TRBV7-2 and TRBJ2-5; D remains unclear. Deletions cut 7 bases from V and 5 bases from J, with 11 bases between. This CDR3 has 12 residues. Germline-derived CDR1 and CDR2 are SGHTA and FQGNSA. CDR3 region: CASTQPRETQYF. As DNA, the CDR3 is TGTGCCAGCACCCAACCTCGGGAGACCCAGTACTTC.

The chain is built from TRBV27 and TRBJ2-3; TRBD2 matches at 12 bases. CDR3 length: 21 residues. Germline-derived CDR1 and CDR2 are MNHEY and SMNVEV (reference sequence). V was clipped by 5 bases and J by 0 bases; unmatched bases: 18. In DNA form, the CDR3 reads TGTGCCAGCAGTCTAGAAGGACTAGCGGGACGCCTAAGCCGGAGCACAGATACGCAGTATTTT. Its translation is CASSLEGLAGRLSRSTDTQYF.

This clone occurred once. The rearrangement joins TRBV30 to TRBJ1-2, with 11 bases matching TRBD1. J was trimmed by 7 bases and V by 4 bases; bases with no gene match: 11. Germline V CDR1 and CDR2: GTSNPN, SVGIG (reference sequence). The CDR3 is made up of 15 amino acids. The CDR3 protein is CAWIPSGTGGSGYTF. The CDR3 region has the DNA TGTGCCTGGATCCCTAGCGGGACAGGGGGATCTGGCTACACCTTC. Looking up the rest from reference TRBV30 and TRBJ1-2 gives the full variable domain: SQTIHQWPATLVQPVGSPLSLECTVEGTSNPNLYWYRQAAGRGLQLLFYSVGIGQISSEVPQNLSASRPQDRQFILSSKKLLLSDSGFYLCAWIPSGTGGSGYTFGSGTRLTVV.

This clone turned up a few times. This chain connects TRBV4-1 to TRBJ2-7; TRBD1 matches at 7 bases. J lost 2 bases, V lost 2 bases, and 6 bases had no gene match. The CDR3 spans 15 residues. Germline V lookup: CDR1 MGHRA, CDR2 YSYEKL. As DNA, the CDR3 is TGCGCCAGCAGCCAAAGGGCAGGGGGTCCCTACGAGCAGTACTTC. It encodes CASSQRAGGPYEQYF.

The chain combines TRBV5-5 with TRBJ2-7; D perhaps matches TRBD1 (6 bases). CDR1 SGHKS and CDR2 YYEKEE come from the germline V gene (reference sequence). Trimming removed 4 bases at V and 3 bases at J, with 8 bases between. The CDR3 is 12 residues long. CDR3 bases: TGTGCCAGCAGCGAACAGGGCTACGAGCAGTACTTC. Protein product: CASSEQGYEQYF.

The V gene is TRBV18, the J gene TRBJ2-3, with 11 positions matching TRBD2. The CDR3 covers 17 residues. J lost 1 base, V lost 2 bases, and 5 bases had no gene match. Germline values: CDR1 KGHSH, CDR2 LQKENI. In DNA form, the CDR3 reads TGTGCCAGCTCACCAGCCCTAGCGGGGGGCCGCACAGATACGCAGTATTTT. This gives the protein CASSPALAGGRTDTQYF.

This chain links TRBV15 with TRBJ2-7; no clear D gene. V lost 0 bases and J lost 2, with 5 bases in between. This CDR3 contains 13 residues. Germline V gives CDR1 LNHNV, CDR2 YYDKDF (reference sequence). The CDR3 nucleotides read TGTGCCACCAGCAGAGATCTTGCCTACGAGCAGTACTTC. It encodes CATSRDLAYEQYF. The variable domain in full, completed from reference TRBV15 and TRBJ2-7, reads DAMVIQNPRYQVTQFGKPVTLSCSQTLNHNVMYWYQQKSSQAPKLLFHYYDKDFNNEADTPDNFQSRRPNTSFCFLDIRSPGLGDTAMYLCATSRDLAYEQYFGPGTRLTVT.

The V gene is TRBV10-3, the J gene TRBJ2-3; 8 nucleotides align to TRBD2. The CDR3 extends over 12 amino acids. The J segment lost 6 bases and the V segment lost 6 bases, leaving 2 bases of the junction unmatched. CDR1 is ENHRY and CDR2 is SYGVKD in the germline V gene. The CDR3 sequence is CAIRGLDDTQYF. The CDR3 coding sequence is TGTGCCATCAGGGGACTAGACGATACGCAGTATTTT.

This clone appeared a single time. The V gene is TRBV27, the J gene TRBJ1-1; D might be TRBD1 (6 bases). The CDR3 consists of 13 residues. Trimming took off 8 bases at V and 3 bases at J, with 13 bases between the two ends. Germline assignment: CDR1 MNHEY and CDR2 SMNVEV (reference sequence). CDR3 in amino acids: CASQWQGHTEAFF. DNA for the CDR3: TGTGCCAGCCAGTGGCAGGGGCACACTGAAGCTTTCTTT.

The rearrangement joins TRBV7-9 to TRBJ1-1; D perhaps matches TRBD1 (5 bases). The germline V gene has CDR1 SEHNR and CDR2 FQNEAQ (reference sequence). Trimming cost V 7 bases and J 1 base, with 10 bases left between them. This CDR3 comprises 13 residues. The DNA of the CDR3 is TGTGCCAGCACCTGGGGGGGGAACACTGAAGCTTTCTTT. Translated: CASTWGGNTEAFF.

This clone was picked up a small number of times. The chain uses TRBV28 and TRBJ2-1; TRBD2 agrees at 9 bases. With 5 bases clipped from V and 2 bases from J, the junction kept 13 bases outside the gene matches. Germline CDR1 is MDHEN and CDR2 is SYDVKM. This CDR3 is 18 amino acids long. The CDR3 sequence is CASSPGLAYSPPYNEQFF. Here the CDR3 DNA reads TGTGCCAGCAGTCCTGGACTAGCGTATTCGCCACCCTACAATGAGCAGTTCTTC.

The rearrangement joins TRBV30 to TRBJ1-2; 7 nucleotides line up with TRBD1. Trimming took 2 bases from V and 7 from J; bases not matched to a gene: 7. The CDR3 sequence is 13 residues long. Germline CDR1 GTSNPN, CDR2 SVGIG (reference sequence). CDR3 residues: CAWSPEGAGGYTF. CDR3 nucleotides: TGTGCCTGGAGTCCCGAGGGGGCCGGTGGCTACACCTTC.

This clone was found a few times. The chain recombines TRBV18 with TRBJ2-7; D ambiguous. The CDR3 is made up of 13 amino acids. Germline values: CDR1 KGHSH, CDR2 LQKENI. The V end lost 0 bases, the J end lost 2 bases, and 5 bases lay between the germline ends. CDR3 protein: CASSPPGAYEQYF. The CDR3 DNA sequence: TGTGCCAGCTCACCACCGGGCGCCTACGAGCAGTACTTC.

This rearrangement joins TRBV28 to TRBJ1-2; D not certain. V was trimmed by 1 base and J by 6 bases, leaving 6 bases between them. Germline CDR1 and CDR2: MDHEN and SYDVKM. The CDR3 extends over 12 amino acids. The CDR3 sequence is CASSLSSDGYTF. In nucleotides, the CDR3 is TGTGCCAGCAGTTTATCCTCCGATGGCTACACCTTC.

The chain recombines TRBV2 with TRBJ2-1; 11 nucleotides line up with TRBD2. The CDR3 loop spans 16 amino acids. Looked up from germline, CDR1 is SNHLY and CDR2 is FYNNEI. V gave up 2 bases and J gave up 9 bases; unmatched junction bases: 9. CDR3 DNA sequence: TGTGCCAGCAGTGAACCTACTAGCGGGAGTCTAAGTGAGCAGTTCTTC. It translates to CASSEPTSGSLSEQFF. The full variable domain, its missing parts supplied by reference TRBV2 and TRBJ2-1, is EPEVTQTPSHQVTQMGQEVILRCVPISNHLYFYWYRQILGQKVEFLVSFYNNEISEKSEIFDDQFSVERPDGSNFTLKIRSTKLEDSAMYFCASSEPTSGSLSEQFFGPGTRLTVL.

This clone was found once. The V call is TRBV27, the J call TRBJ2-3; no reliable D call. Trimming left V 4 bases short and J 4 bases short, with 6 bases between. Germline CDR1 is MNHEY and CDR2 is SMNVEV (reference sequence). CDR3 length: 12 amino acids. The CDR3 sequence: CASSSIADTQYF. Here the CDR3 DNA reads TGTGCCAGCAGTTCTATAGCAGATACGCAGTATTTT.

This sequence joins TRBV10-2 and TRBJ2-7, with TRBD2 matching 12 bases. The germline V gene has CDR1 WSHSY and CDR2 SAAADI. The CDR3 runs 15 residues. With 7 bases clipped from V and 0 bases from J, the junction kept 4 bases outside the gene matches. The CDR3 spells CASTILAGGSYEQYF. The DNA of the CDR3 is TGCGCCAGCACGATACTAGCGGGGGGCTCCTACGAGCAGTACTTC.

This clone was recorded only once. CDR3 in amino acids: CSVVAQGTDTQYF. The CDR3 region has the DNA TGCAGCGTTGTCGCTCAGGGCACAGATACGCAGTATTTT. The V gene is TRBV29-1, the J gene TRBJ2-3; D is undetermined. The V end was cut by 4 bases, the J end by 1 base, with 9 bases between. Germline V gives CDR1 SQVTM, CDR2 ANQGSEA. CDR3 length: 13 amino acids.